This TCR beta chain was identified during a study of blood T cells in healthy people across ages. General study findings and limits: The fall in TCR beta diversity per million T cells was roughly linear with age.

Total RNA was isolated from each sample in quantities of at least 5 micrograms. Using a J-beta primer mix together with a sample-barcoded 5' primer, a second PCR was run for about 6 to 11 cycles. All cDNA molecules were each tagged by a template-switch adaptor with 12 random nucleotides. Using its own MiXCR run on the 5' RACE reads, TCRdb lists one record per CDR3 protein. The sample has roughly 500,000 distinct CDR3 sequences, under 30% seen once; the top ten hold under 9%. Details on this clonotype: Its antigen is as yet unknown.

The CDR3 extends over 14 amino acids. V was pared by 0 bases and J by 8 bases, with 14 bases between. In germline, CDR1 is SGDLS, CDR2 YYNGEE. Separately, the same data were catalogued under a study of T cells of mothers and their children. That paper states: For the second PCR, the M1S primer put in sample barcodes and 2-4 random nucleotides.

The material sequenced was blood. The chain carries TRBV9 and TRBJ1-2; D possibly corresponds to TRBD1 (6 bases). The TCR comes from a boy younger than 18 in good health. CDR3 sequence: CASSVGDTDGGYTF. Here the CDR3 DNA reads TGTGCCAGCAGCGTAGGGGACACCGATGGCGGCTACACCTTC.